This T cell receptor beta chain was documented in a study of cytomegalovirus exposure and HLA in healthy donors. Regarding the study as a whole: The authors listed 164 TCR beta chains as cytomegalovirus-associated. A few CMV-associated chains were confirmed in vitro to be specific for CMV antigens. Some public TCRs appeared in many individuals, while most sequences were rare.

While the first cohort had several hundred subjects, the donors belonged to the separate validation cohort of about 120 subjects. Trimming left V 7 bases short and J 1 base short, with 17 bases between. The V gene's germline CDR1 is SGHRS and CDR2 YFSETQ. This CDR3 contains 15 residues. A remark on this clone: The antigen is undetermined.

The table came from immunoSEQ multiplex PCR; TCRdb's copy has only in-frame clones and leaves some out. Of tens of thousands of clones listed, 93% are singletons. The sequenced material came from PBMCs. This chain connects TRBV5-1 to TRBJ1-1; perhaps TRBD1 as D (5 bases). This TCR came from a woman in her twenties or thirties in good health and CMV-seronegative. This CDR3 reads CASAPVVDRNTEAFF. The CDR3 DNA sequence: TGCGCCAGCGCCCCTGTTGTCGACAGGAACACTGAAGCTTTCTTT.